These T cell receptor beta chains were read from a single sample in a study of control samples from healthy donors and cancer patients. Sequencing was performed with immunoSEQ multiplex PCR; in TCRdb, only in-frame clones are kept and a portion is missing. The sample consists of over 80,000 clones, approximately 82% of them appearing once. The sequenced sample consisted of blood. Receptors were obtained from a man aged 55 to 70 in good health. The CDR3 runs from the conserved cysteine through the conserved F or W. Each record gives: V gene, J gene, D gene, CDR3 length, clone size, CDR3 protein, CDR3 DNA. D genes are given only for firm matches. Where a row states a size, it is once, few, many or the class of an expanded clone; other rows omit it.

>TRBV30|TRBJ1-2|.|12|few
CAWSVRMDGYTF
TGTGCCTGGAGTGTTAGAATGGATGGCTACACCTTC
>TRBV6-4|TRBJ1-6|TRBD1|15|.
CASSVARDRNSPLHF
TGTGCCAGCAGTGTGGCTAGGGACAGAAATTCACCCCTCCACTTT
>TRBV30|TRBJ1-1|.|15|.
CAWYPPGAGYTEAFF
TGTGCCTGGTATCCCCCAGGGGCAGGATACACTGAAGCTTTCTTT
>TRBV30|TRBJ1-6|.|18|.
CAWSVTRGGSGHNSPLHF
TGTGCCTGGAGTGTTACCCGGGGAGGTTCCGGCCATAATTCACCCCTCCACTTT
>TRBV4-2|TRBJ2-6|.|17|.
CASSRAESGSGANVLTF
TGTGCCAGCAGCCGGGCCGAGTCTGGTTCGGGGGCCAACGTCCTGACTTTC
>TRBV9|TRBJ1-4|.|14|.
CASSLDATNEKLFF
TGTGCCAGCAGCTTAGATGCAACTAATGAAAAACTGTTTTTT
>TRBV5-4|TRBJ1-3|.|16|.
CASSLSPGTSGNTIYF
TGTGCCAGCAGCTTGTCACCAGGGACTAGTGGAAACACCATATATTTT
>TRBV19|TRBJ1-6|.|13|.
CASEQGGSSPLHF
TGTGCCAGCGAACAGGGAGGAAGTTCACCCCTCCACTTT
>TRBV20-1|TRBJ1-1|.|11|.
CSALRQTEAFF
TGCAGTGCTCTGAGACAGACTGAAGCTTTCTTT
>TRBV5-8|TRBJ1-6|.|13|.
CASSFADNSPLHF
TGTGCCAGCAGCTTTGCAGATAATTCACCCCTCCACTTT
>TRBV24-1|TRBJ1-1|.|13|.
CATSDSERDEAFF
TGTGCCACCAGTGATTCCGAGAGGGATGAAGCTTTCTTT
>TRBV5-4|TRBJ2-7|.|12|.
CASSRAGYEQYF
TGTGCCAGCAGCCGGGCGGGCTACGAGCAGTACTTC
>TRBV27|TRBJ2-7|.|14|.
CASHTTTGNYEQYF
TGTGCCAGCCACACAACCACAGGGAACTACGAGCAGTACTTC
>TRBV3-1/TRBV3-2|TRBJ1-6|.|13|.
CASSLREDSPLHF
TGTGCCAGCAGCCTCCGGGAGGATTCACCCCTCCACTTT
>TRBV4-2|TRBJ2-3|.|14|.
CASSQDIRSDTQYF
TGTGCCAGCAGCCAAGATATCAGGTCAGATACGCAGTATTTT
>TRBV29-1|TRBJ2-5|TRBD1|14|.
CSVEVTGRGETQYF
TGCAGCGTTGAAGTGACAGGGAGAGGAGAGACCCAGTACTTC
>TRBV4-2|TRBJ1-2|.|18|.
CASSQDEAGSAGRYGYTF
TGTGCCAGCAGCCAAGATGAAGCGGGCTCGGCAGGGCGCTATGGCTACACCTTC
>TRBV10-3|TRBJ1-1|TRBD1|11|.
CAISGTGEAFF
TGTGCCATCAGTGGGACAGGTGAAGCTTTCTTT
>TRBV20-1|TRBJ1-4|.|10|.
CSAGREKLFF
TGCAGTGCGGGGAGGGAAAAACTGTTTTTT
>TRBV30|TRBJ2-1|.|15|.
CAWGHGRTAYNEQFF
TGTGCCTGGGGCCACGGGCGAACGGCCTACAATGAGCAGTTCTTC
>TRBV23-1|TRBJ2-1|.|11|.
CASSQSNEQFF
TGCGCCAGCAGTCAATCCAATGAGCAGTTCTTC
>TRBV28|TRBJ2-7|TRBD2|20|.
CASSSDRTWISGGLDYEQYF
TGTGCCAGCAGTTCCGACAGGACTTGGATTAGCGGGGGACTTGACTACGAGCAGTACTTC
>TRBV4-1|TRBJ1-4|.|13|.
CASRGWGDEKLFF
TGCGCCAGCAGGGGGTGGGGGGATGAAAAACTGTTTTTT
>TRBV4-1|TRBJ2-5|.|13|.
CASSRRGKETQYF
TGCGCCAGCAGCCGCCGGGGTAAAGAGACCCAGTACTTC
>TRBV29-1|TRBJ2-7|TRBD1|14|.
CSVELDRGTYEQYF
TGCAGCGTTGAACTCGACAGGGGAACCTACGAGCAGTACTTC
>TRBV2|TRBJ2-5|TRBD2|14|.
CASNKAGGQETQYF
TGTGCCAGCAACAAAGCGGGAGGGCAAGAGACCCAGTACTTC
>TRBV5-1|TRBJ2-5|TRBD1|13|.
CASRRTGEETQYF
TGCGCCAGCAGACGGACAGGGGAAGAGACCCAGTACTTC
>TRBV9|TRBJ1-4|.|18|once
CASSVEGQAGLFNEKLFF
TGTGCCAGCAGCGTAGAGGGGCAAGCAGGACTCTTCAATGAAAAACTGTTTTTT
>TRBV4-1|TRBJ2-3|.|15|.
CASSQGSLGGDTQYF
TGCGCCAGCAGCCAAGGCTCCCTTGGGGGAGATACGCAGTATTTT
>TRBV5-1|TRBJ2-5|TRBD2|18|.
CASSLGLPGLAIRETQYF
TGCGCCAGCAGCTTGGGACTACCGGGACTAGCGATTCGAGAGACCCAGTACTTC
>TRBV27|TRBJ1-6|TRBD1|14|.
CASSADRGSSPLHF
TGTGCCAGCAGTGCGGACAGGGGAAGCTCACCCCTCCACTTT
>TRBV30|TRBJ2-7|.|12|.
CAWSRGRYEQYF
TGTGCCTGGAGTAGAGGCAGGTACGAGCAGTACTTC
>TRBV7-2|TRBJ1-5|.|15|.
CASSSSRGGNQPQHF
TGTGCCAGCAGCTCCAGTAGGGGGGGCAATCAGCCCCAGCATTTT
>TRBV11-2|TRBJ2-1|.|17|once
CASSLIYSVSSYNEQFF
TGTGCCAGCAGCTTGATTTATAGCGTGAGCTCCTACAATGAGCAGTTCTTC
>TRBV7-9|TRBJ2-7|.|14|.
CASSPPEGNYEQYF
TGTGCCAGCAGCCCCCCCGAGGGAAACTACGAGCAGTACTTC
>TRBV19|TRBJ2-7|TRBD1|15|.
CASSMGTIQGYEQYF
TGTGCCAGTAGTATGGGAACAATACAGGGGTACGAGCAGTACTTC
>TRBV19|TRBJ1-4|.|15|.
CASSIYGQNNEKLFF
TGTGCCAGTAGTATCTACGGGCAGAATAATGAAAAACTGTTTTTT
>TRBV10-3|TRBJ1-2|TRBD1|17|once
CAISERSGTGVGYGYTF
TGTGCCATCAGTGAGCGGAGCGGGACAGGGGTTGGCTATGGCTACACCTTC
>TRBV18|TRBJ1-2|.|18|.
CASSPKVADTLYNYGYTF
TGTGCCAGCTCGCCGAAGGTGGCGGACACCCTGTATAACTATGGCTACACCTTC
>TRBV5-6|TRBJ2-3|TRBD1|13|.
CASSFGTGGGKDF
TGTGCCAGCAGCTTCGGGACAGGGGGCGGGAAGGATTTT
>TRBV10-1|TRBJ2-7|.|16|.
CASSDGVLPSSYEQYF
TGCGCCAGCAGTGATGGGGTCCTACCGAGCTCCTACGAGCAGTACTTC
>TRBV9|TRBJ1-3|.|16|few
CASSVDRPSSGNTIYF
TGTGCCAGCAGCGTAGATAGGCCTAGCTCTGGAAACACCATATATTTT
>TRBV5-4|TRBJ2-7|.|14|.
CASSLEFSASEQYF
TGTGCCAGCAGCTTGGAGTTCTCCGCGAGTGAGCAGTACTTC
>TRBV5-5|TRBJ2-3|.|15|once
CASSGLLGGTDTQYF
TGTGCCAGCAGCGGCCTATTGGGGGGCACAGATACGCAGTATTTT
>TRBV18|TRBJ1-1|.|13|.
CASSDRENTEAFF
TGTGCCAGCTCGGACAGAGAGAACACTGAAGCTTTCTTT
>TRBV4-1|TRBJ1-1|.|13|once
CASSPRQSFEAFF
TGCGCCAGCAGCCCGAGACAGTCTTTTGAAGCTTTCTTT
>TRBV6-5|TRBJ2-7|.|15|few
CASSYSGGSSYEQYF
TGTGCCAGCAGTTACTCGGGCGGTAGCTCCTACGAGCAGTACTTC
>TRBV14|TRBJ2-7|.|12|few
CASSQLASEQYF
TGTGCCAGCAGCCAGTTAGCTTCCGAGCAGTACTTC
>TRBV5-4|TRBJ2-7|.|15|once
CASSRARGETAEQYF
TGTGCCAGCAGCCGAGCGAGGGGCGAAACCGCTGAGCAGTACTTC
>TRBV14|TRBJ1-4|TRBD1|17|.
CASSPGPNRGRNEKLFF
TGTGCCAGCAGCCCAGGCCCGAACAGGGGGCGGAATGAAAAACTGTTTTTT
>TRBV7-3|TRBJ2-3|.|13|once
CASSPMMGDTQYF
TGTGCCAGCAGCCCGATGATGGGAGATACGCAGTATTTT
>TRBV28|TRBJ2-3|.|15|.
CASSPAGINKDTQYF
TGTGCCAGCAGCCCTGCGGGGATCAATAAAGATACGCAGTATTTT
>TRBV2|TRBJ1-1|TRBD1|15|.
CASRVGTGGGTEAFF
TGTGCCAGCAGAGTCGGGACAGGGGGCGGCACTGAAGCTTTCTTT
>TRBV6-4|TRBJ1-1|.|16|once
CASSRDISLVGTEAFF
TGTGCCAGCTCAAGGGATATTTCCCTGGTCGGCACTGAAGCTTTCTTT
>TRBV5-6|TRBJ1-1|TRBD1|13|.
CASSAQGGVEAFF
TGTGCCAGCAGCGCACAGGGGGGAGTTGAAGCTTTCTTT
>TRBV19|TRBJ2-7|.|14|.
CASSIDPKSYEQYF
TGTGCCAGTAGTATAGACCCCAAGTCCTACGAGCAGTACTTC
>TRBV6-5|TRBJ1-3|TRBD1|15|few
CASSYAQGAGNTIYF
TGTGCCAGCAGTTATGCACAGGGGGCTGGAAACACCATATATTTT
>TRBV5-1|TRBJ2-5|.|14|.
CASSLAGTSETQYF
TGCGCCAGCAGCTTGGCCGGGACATCAGAGACCCAGTACTTC
>TRBV2|TRBJ2-7|.|15|.
CASSESRGPEYEQYF
TGTGCCAGCAGTGAATCCCGGGGGCCTGAATACGAGCAGTACTTC